One and the same sample provided the 26 T cell receptor beta chains below, sequenced in a study of beta chain features in type 1 diabetes. Expressed TCRB transcripts were sequenced because the isolated RNA had all been reverse transcribed beforehand. Clones were read by immunoSEQ multiplex PCR, and TCRdb kept only the in-frame ones, dropping some. This table holds approximately 250,000 clones, over 7.5% found once. The material sequenced was naive CD4+ T cells from blood. These receptors were taken from a woman younger than 35 in good health.

The sample holds a few counts of this clone. This chain connects TRBV7-6 to TRBJ1-3; the D is unclear. Germline loops: CDR1 SGHVS, CDR2 FNYEAQ. This CDR3 is built from 15 residues. Trimming shortened V by 2 bases and J by 4 bases, and 12 bases separated the two germline ends. The CDR3 bases are TGTGCCAGCAGCTTAATGGGCTACGGCGGAAACACCATATATTTT. This sequence encodes CASSLMGYGGNTIYF.

This sequence joins TRBV2 and TRBJ2-2, with D hard to call. The germline V gene has CDR1 SNHLY and CDR2 FYNNEI. This CDR3 is built from 14 residues. Trimming took off 8 bases at V and 3 bases at J, with 13 bases between the two ends. The CDR3 nucleotides read TGTGCCAGCCGGTTGCTAGTTGACACCGGGGAGCTGTTTTTT. It yields the protein CASRLLVDTGELFF. Supplemented by reference TRBV2 and TRBJ2-2, the full variable domain reads EPEVTQTPSHQVTQMGQEVILRCVPISNHLYFYWYRQILGQKVEFLVSFYNNEISEKSEIFDDQFSVERPDGSNFTLKIRSTKLEDSAMYFCASRLLVDTGELFFGEGSRLTVL.

This rearrangement joins TRBV6-5 to TRBJ1-4; D is possibly TRBD1 (6 bases). The CDR3 consists of 14 residues. V lost 2 bases and J 8 bases, leaving 12 bases between the germline ends. Germline-derived CDR1 and CDR2 are MNHEY and SVGAGI. The CDR3 is CASSYGGRGEKLFF. CDR3 sequence (DNA): TGTGCCAGCAGTTACGGAGGCAGGGGCGAAAAACTGTTTTTT.

This clone was observed a handful of times. The chain links TRBV7-3 to TRBJ2-2; 7 bases map to TRBD1. This CDR3 has 14 amino acids. The junction had 2 bases not matched to a gene; V was cut back by 5 bases and J by 2 bases. Germline V lookup: CDR1 SGHTA, CDR2 FQGTGA. The CDR3 here is CASSRDSNTGELFF. The CDR3 nucleotides read TGTGCCAGCAGCCGGGACAGTAACACCGGGGAGCTGTTTTTT.

The rearrangement links TRBV30 to TRBJ2-1; 8 bases fit TRBD1. Germline lookup yields CDR1 GTSNPN and CDR2 SVGIG (reference sequence). The J segment lost 7 bases and the V segment lost 5 bases, leaving 4 bases of the junction unmatched. The CDR3 sequence is 12 residues long. The CDR3 DNA follows: TGTGCCTGGGATACAGGGGGGAATGAGCAGTTCTTC. Translating gives CAWDTGGNEQFF.

This clone was seen more than once but under ten times. The V and J genes are TRBV5-1 and TRBJ2-3; 10 nucleotides match TRBD2. This CDR3 is 17 amino acids long. Germline CDR1 SGHRS, CDR2 YFSETQ. V lost 4 bases to trimming and J lost 0 bases; unmatched junction nucleotides: 8. The CDR3 protein is CASSAALAGVSTDTQYF. The CDR3 DNA sequence: TGCGCCAGCAGCGCTGCTCTAGCGGGGGTTAGCACAGATACGCAGTATTTT.

This chain joins TRBV9 and TRBJ2-3; tentatively, D is TRBD2 (7 bases). Germline V gene sequence: CDR1 SGDLS, CDR2 YYNGEE. The CDR3 is 14 residues long. V lost 0 bases to trimming and J lost 9 bases, with 14 bases between them. This CDR3 is CASSVGGGASTQYF. The CDR3 DNA reads TGTGCCAGCAGCGTAGGTGGGGGGGCGTCAACGCAGTATTTT. Together with reference TRBV9 and TRBJ2-3, the CDR3 gives the full variable domain: DSGVTQTPKHLITATGQRVTLRCSPRSGDLSVYWYQQSLDQGLQFLIQYYNGEERAKGNILERFSAQQFPDLHSELNLSSLELGDSALYFCASSVGGGASTQYFGPGTRLTVL.

This clone was seen only a few times. The chain links TRBV29-1 to TRBJ1-4; 7 bases agree with TRBD1. The CDR3 runs 11 residues. CDR1 and CDR2 from the germline V gene are SQVTM and ANQGSEA. CDR3 sequence reads: CQGGGMEKLFF. DNA of the CDR3: TGCCAGGGGGGCGGGATGGAAAAACTGTTTTTT.

This clone showed up many times. The chain links TRBV4-1 to TRBJ2-3, with TRBD2 identical over 14 bases. The V gene's germline CDR1 is MGHRA and CDR2 YSYEKL. Losses at the gene ends were 2 bases for V and 8 bases for J; bases not matched to a gene: 6. This CDR3 region has 16 residues. CDR3 in amino acids: CASSQPTGTSGSTQYF. CDR3 bases: TGCGCCAGCAGCCAACCCACCGGGACTAGCGGGAGTACGCAGTATTTT.

This rearrangement joins TRBV18 to TRBJ2-7; D is possibly TRBD2 (6 bases). With 3 bases removed from V and 3 bases from J, the gap between germline ends came to 15 bases. Germline V gene data show CDR1 as KGHSH and CDR2 as LQKENI. This CDR3 is built from 15 residues. The CDR3, as DNA: TGTGCCAGCTCACCGAATTTGGTCGGGGGCTACGAGCAGTACTTC. As protein: CASSPNLVGGYEQYF.

This clone was detected only a few times. The chain couples TRBV29-1 to TRBJ1-2, with 8 nucleotides matching TRBD1. Germline CDR1 SQVTM, CDR2 ANQGSEA. V shed 7 bases and J 8 bases; nucleotides not matched to a gene: 6. This CDR3 is 11 amino acids long. This CDR3 reads CSADRGGGYTF. CDR3 nucleotides: TGCAGCGCCGACAGGGGTGGAGGCTACACCTTC.

This clone showed up just a few times. The J gene is TRBJ2-2, the V gene TRBV6-5; D unresolved. The V and J ends lost 5 bases and 7 bases respectively, with 11 bases between them. The V gene's germline CDR1 is MNHEY and CDR2 SVGAGI. CDR3 length equals 13 residues. CDR3 in DNA: TGTGCCAGCAGTATACCCCGAGGCGGGGAGCTGTTTTTT. It translates to CASSIPRGGELFF.

This clone was observed many times. The CDR3 region is CDRDRESYNEQFF. Written as DNA, the CDR3 is TGCGACCGGGACAGGGAGTCCTACAATGAGCAGTTCTTC. The chain joins TRBV23-1 to TRBJ2-1, with 9 bases matching TRBD1. TRBV23-1 is marked as an open reading frame, function uncertain. This CDR3 spans 13 amino acids.

The chain combines TRBV6-5 with TRBJ1-1; D may be TRBD1 (5 bases). CDR3 length equals 14 residues. Deletions cut 2 bases from V and 7 bases from J, with 14 bases between. Germline V gene sequence: CDR1 MNHEY, CDR2 SVGAGI. The CDR3: CASSYPTLGGEAFF. The CDR3 DNA reads as TGTGCCAGCAGTTACCCGACGTTGGGGGGTGAAGCTTTCTTT.

The count of this clone is one. This sequence joins TRBV2 and TRBJ2-7; no reliable D call. V dropped 2 bases and J dropped 3 bases, with 5 bases sitting between them. Germline lookup yields CDR1 SNHLY and CDR2 FYNNEI. The CDR3 length is 12 residues. The DNA of the CDR3 is TGTGCCAGCAGTGAATTGAGCTACGAGCAGTACTTC. The encoded protein is CASSELSYEQYF.

J is TRBJ2-5 and V is TRBV14; 8 bases agree with TRBD1. The trim removed 3 bases at V and 5 bases at J, leaving 5 bases unmatched. The germline V gene has CDR1 SGHDN and CDR2 FVKESK. This CDR3 has 14 amino acids. CDR3 sequence reads: CASSHRGLRETQYF. In DNA form, the CDR3 reads TGTGCCAGCAGCCACAGGGGGCTGAGGGAGACCCAGTACTTC.

This clone was seen only a few times. This chain links TRBV5-1 with TRBJ2-3; 7 nucleotides align to TRBD1. The CDR3 length is 16 residues. CDR1 SGHRS and CDR2 YFSETQ come from the germline V gene. V gave up 1 base and J gave up 0 bases; unmatched junction bases: 5. The CDR3 DNA follows: TGCGCCAGCAGCTTGACAACAGGGGCCAGCACAGATACGCAGTATTTT. It translates to CASSLTTGASTDTQYF.

V gene TRBV7-9 combines with J gene TRBJ2-1; D not resolved. Germline CDR1 SEHNR, CDR2 FQNEAQ (reference sequence). CDR3 length: 14 residues. Trimming removed 0 bases from V and 9 bases from J, with 12 bases in between. The CDR3 nucleotides are TGTGCCAGCAGCTTAGCCCGAGACACCACTGAGCAGTTCTTC. Protein sequence: CASSLARDTTEQFF.

The chain joins TRBV5-6 to TRBJ1-2; 7 bases agree with TRBD1. The germline V gene encodes CDR1 SGHDT and CDR2 YYEEEE. V was pared by 3 bases and J by 3 bases, with 14 bases of the junction left unmatched. This CDR3 is built from 17 residues. The CDR3 coding sequence is TGTGCCAGCAGCTCCACGAAATTTAAGACAGGGTACTATGGCTACACCTTC. This encodes CASSSTKFKTGYYGYTF.

The chain employs TRBV5-1 and TRBJ1-1, with 10 bases aligning to TRBD1. This CDR3 spans 15 amino acids. The germline gives CDR1 SGHRS, CDR2 YFSETQ. Trimming removed 4 bases from V and 3 bases from J; junction bases left unmatched: 6. Here the CDR3 DNA reads TGCGCCAGCAGCCCCGGGACAGGGGTGGACACTGAAGCTTTCTTT. Protein sequence: CASSPGTGVDTEAFF.

The CDR3 nucleotides read TGTGCCAGCAGCCATGGACAGGGAACCGGGGAGCTGTTTTTT. It is translated as CASSHGQGTGELFF. The V gene is TRBV11-2, the J gene TRBJ2-2; 8 bases match TRBD1. The V gene's germline CDR1 is SGHAT and CDR2 FQNNGV. V trimming: 5 bases; J trimming: 5 bases; junction bases outside the gene matches: 4. This CDR3 spans 14 amino acids.

The chain is built from TRBV6-5 and TRBJ1-2; tentatively, D is TRBD1 (6 bases). The CDR3 runs to 14 residues. Germline CDR1 MNHEY, CDR2 SVGAGI. Between the trimmed V and J ends, which lost 5 bases and 5 bases, there was a span of 15 bases. CDR3 DNA: TGTGCCAGCAGTGAACATAGGACAGTTTATGGCTACACCTTC. This translates into CASSEHRTVYGYTF.

In this sample, this clone turned up a few times. The chain employs TRBV5-1 and TRBJ2-1; the match to TRBD2 covers 9 bases. CDR1 and CDR2 from the germline V gene are SGHRS and YFSETQ. V was pared by 0 bases and J by 5 bases, with 9 bases of the junction left unmatched. This CDR3 is 17 amino acids long. The CDR3 DNA is TGCGCCAGCAGCTTGGCGGCGGGAGGGCCGGTCGACAATGAGCAGTTCTTC. Translating gives CASSLAAGGPVDNEQFF.

This clone was picked up a small number of times. The chain has TRBV19 and TRBJ2-5; TRBD1 might be the D (7 bases). The V end lost 5 bases, the J end lost 7 bases, and 20 bases lay between the germline ends. Germline-derived CDR1 and CDR2 are LNHDA and SQIVND (reference sequence). The CDR3 has 15 amino acids. This chain's CDR3 is CASSSGGQNRVTQYF. In DNA, the CDR3 is TGTGCCAGTAGTTCCGGGGGACAGAATCGGGTGACCCAGTACTTC. Together with reference TRBV19 and TRBJ2-5, the CDR3 gives the full variable domain: DGGITQSPKYLFRKEGQNVTLSCEQNLNHDAMYWYRQDPGQGLRLIYYSQIVNDFQKGDIAEGYSVSREKKESFPLTVTSAQKNPTAFYLCASSSGGQNRVTQYFGPGTRLLVL.

The chain links TRBV5-4 to TRBJ2-1; D not resolved. The CDR3 is 15 amino acids. The germline CDR1 and CDR2 sequences are SGHNT and YYREEE (reference sequence). V was shortened by 0 bases and J by 0 bases, with 7 bases between the two germline ends. The DNA of the CDR3 is TGTGCCAGCAGCTTGGAAATCAGCTCCTACAATGAGCAGTTCTTC. Translating it yields CASSLEISSYNEQFF.

On this clone: The sample has other DNA sequences that encode this CDR3 too. This chain links TRBV5-4 with TRBJ1-1; TRBD1 agrees at 10 bases. Germline V CDR1 and CDR2: SGHNT, YYREEE (reference sequence). This CDR3 is 14 amino acids long. The junction had 3 bases not matched to a gene; V was cut back by 4 bases and J by 3 bases. The CDR3 DNA is TGTGCCAGCAGCCCTGGACAGGGGGACACTGAAGCTTTCTTT. Translating gives CASSPGQGDTEAFF.